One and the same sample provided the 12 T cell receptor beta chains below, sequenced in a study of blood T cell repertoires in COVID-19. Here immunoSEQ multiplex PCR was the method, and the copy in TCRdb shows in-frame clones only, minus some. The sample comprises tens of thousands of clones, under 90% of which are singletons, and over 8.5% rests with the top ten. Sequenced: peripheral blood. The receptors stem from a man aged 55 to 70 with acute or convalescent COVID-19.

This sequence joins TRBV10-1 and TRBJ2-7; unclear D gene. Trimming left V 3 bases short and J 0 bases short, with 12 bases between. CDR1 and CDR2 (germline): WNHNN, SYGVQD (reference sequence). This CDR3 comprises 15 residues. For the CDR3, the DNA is TGCGCCAGCAGTGATGGCCCTCCCTTCTCCTACGAGCAGTACTTC. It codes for CASSDGPPFSYEQYF.

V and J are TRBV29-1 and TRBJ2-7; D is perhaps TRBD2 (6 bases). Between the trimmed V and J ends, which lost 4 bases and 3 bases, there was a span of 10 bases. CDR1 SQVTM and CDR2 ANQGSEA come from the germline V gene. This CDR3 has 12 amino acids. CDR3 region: CSVGPGDYEQYF. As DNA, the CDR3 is TGCAGCGTTGGCCCGGGAGACTACGAGCAGTACTTC.

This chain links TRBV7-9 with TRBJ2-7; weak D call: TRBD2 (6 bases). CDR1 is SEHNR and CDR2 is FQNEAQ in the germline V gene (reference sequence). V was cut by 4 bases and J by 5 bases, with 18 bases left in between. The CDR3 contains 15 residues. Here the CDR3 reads CASSSAGQGGHEQYF. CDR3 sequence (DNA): TGTGCCAGCAGCTCGGCGGGGCAGGGCGGCCACGAGCAGTACTTC.

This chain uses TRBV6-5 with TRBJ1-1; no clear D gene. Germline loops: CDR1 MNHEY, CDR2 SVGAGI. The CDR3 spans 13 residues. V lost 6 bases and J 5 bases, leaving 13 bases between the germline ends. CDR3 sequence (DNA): TGTGCCAGCAGACTACGTCTTGGGACTGAAGCTTTCTTT. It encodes CASRLRLGTEAFF.

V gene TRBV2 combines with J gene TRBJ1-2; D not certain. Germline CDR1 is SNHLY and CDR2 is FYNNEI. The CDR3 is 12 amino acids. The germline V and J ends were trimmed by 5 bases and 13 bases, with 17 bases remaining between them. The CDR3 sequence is CASSNGRGSGTF. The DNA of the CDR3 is TGTGCCAGCAGTAACGGACGGGGAAGTGGCACCTTC.

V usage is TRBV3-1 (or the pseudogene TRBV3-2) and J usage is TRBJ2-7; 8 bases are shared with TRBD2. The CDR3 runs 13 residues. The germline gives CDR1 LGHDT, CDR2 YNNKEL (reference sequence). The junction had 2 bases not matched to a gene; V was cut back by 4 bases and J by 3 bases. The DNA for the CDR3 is TGTGCCAGCAGCCCCCTAGCGGGCTACGAGCAGTACTTC. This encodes CASSPLAGYEQYF.

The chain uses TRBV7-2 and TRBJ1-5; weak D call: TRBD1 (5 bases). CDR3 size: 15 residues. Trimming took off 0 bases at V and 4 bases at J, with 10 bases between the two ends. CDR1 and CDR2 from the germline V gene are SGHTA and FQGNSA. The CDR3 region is CASSLAEGRNQPQHF. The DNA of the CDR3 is TGTGCCAGCAGCTTAGCGGAGGGGAGGAATCAGCCCCAGCATTTT.

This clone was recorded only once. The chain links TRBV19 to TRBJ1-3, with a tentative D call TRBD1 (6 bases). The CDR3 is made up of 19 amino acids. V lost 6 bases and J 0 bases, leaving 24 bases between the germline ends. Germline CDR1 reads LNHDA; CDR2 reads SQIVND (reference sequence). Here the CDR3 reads CASSRSIGQLDSSGNTIYF. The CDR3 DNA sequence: TGTGCCAGTAGCCGTTCTATTGGACAGCTTGATTCCTCTGGAAACACCATATATTTT.

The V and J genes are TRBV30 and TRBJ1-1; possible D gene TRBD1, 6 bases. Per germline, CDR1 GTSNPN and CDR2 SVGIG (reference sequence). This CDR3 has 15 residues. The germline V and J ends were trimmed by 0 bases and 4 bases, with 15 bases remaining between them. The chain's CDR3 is CAWSVTGLDSTEAFF. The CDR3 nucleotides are TGTGCCTGGAGTGTAACAGGGCTCGATTCCACTGAAGCTTTCTTT. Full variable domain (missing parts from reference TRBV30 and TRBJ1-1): SQTIHQWPATLVQPVGSPLSLECTVEGTSNPNLYWYRQAAGRGLQLLFYSVGIGQISSEVPQNLSASRPQDRQFILSSKKLLLSDSGFYLCAWSVTGLDSTEAFFGQGTRLTVV.

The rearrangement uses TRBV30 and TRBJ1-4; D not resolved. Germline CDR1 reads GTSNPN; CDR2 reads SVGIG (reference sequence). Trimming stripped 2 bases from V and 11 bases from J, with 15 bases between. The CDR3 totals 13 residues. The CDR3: CAWSKAQGRKLFF. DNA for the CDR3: TGTGCCTGGAGTAAAGCACAAGGGAGGAAACTGTTTTTT.

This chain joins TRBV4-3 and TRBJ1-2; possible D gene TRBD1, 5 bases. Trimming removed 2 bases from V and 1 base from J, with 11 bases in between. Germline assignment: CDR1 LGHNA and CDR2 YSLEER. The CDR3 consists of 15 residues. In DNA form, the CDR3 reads TGCGCCAGCAGCCAATGGGGCGGCAGTAACTATGGCTACACCTTC. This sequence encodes CASSQWGGSNYGYTF.

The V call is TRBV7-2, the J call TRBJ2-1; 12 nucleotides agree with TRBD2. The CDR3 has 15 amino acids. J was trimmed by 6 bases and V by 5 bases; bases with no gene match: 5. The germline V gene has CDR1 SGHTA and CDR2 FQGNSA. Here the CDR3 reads CASSLQTSGGNEQFF. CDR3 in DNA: TGTGCCAGCAGCCTGCAGACTAGCGGGGGCAATGAGCAGTTCTTC.